The clone carrying this TCR beta chain was observed a handful of times. Its antigen is currently unknown. This entry is derived from a study of cytomegalovirus exposure and HLA in healthy donors. Separate from the approximately 700-subject first cohort was the approximately 130-subject validation cohort, to which the donors belonged. Profiling relied on immunoSEQ multiplex PCR, and the TCRdb table lists in-frame clones only, not all of them. The sample has approximately 97,000 clones; approximately 93% are singletons. This CDR3 has 12 amino acids. Trimming cost V 3 bases and J 8 bases; bases outside gene matches: 5. The germline V gene has CDR1 GTSNPN and CDR2 SVGIG (reference sequence). Points from the study as a whole: Clusters of TCRs from the first cohort tended to co-occur in the roughly 120 validation repertoires (as a later analysis found). According to the study, 160 or so TCR beta chains were cytomegalovirus-associated.

The sequenced material came from PBMCs. The V and J genes are TRBV30 and TRBJ2-3; 7 bases match TRBD1. The source is a woman aged 25 to 45 in good health and CMV-seropositive. The CDR3, as DNA: TGTGCCTGGAGCACAGGGGTTGGTACGCAGTATTTT. This translates into CAWSTGVGTQYF.